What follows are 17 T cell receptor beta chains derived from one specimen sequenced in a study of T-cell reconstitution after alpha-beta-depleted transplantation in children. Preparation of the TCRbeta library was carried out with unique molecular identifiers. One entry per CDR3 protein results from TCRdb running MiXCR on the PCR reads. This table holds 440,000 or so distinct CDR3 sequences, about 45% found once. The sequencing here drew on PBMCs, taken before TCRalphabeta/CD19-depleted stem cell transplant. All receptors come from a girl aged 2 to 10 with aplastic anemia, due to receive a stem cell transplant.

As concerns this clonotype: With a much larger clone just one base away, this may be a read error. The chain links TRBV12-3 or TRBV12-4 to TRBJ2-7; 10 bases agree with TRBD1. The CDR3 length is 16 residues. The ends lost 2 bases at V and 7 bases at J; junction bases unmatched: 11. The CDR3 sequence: CASSLRGGTGVLEQYF. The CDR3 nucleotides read TGTGCCAGCAGTTTACGGGGTGGGACAGGGGTCTTGGAGCAGTACTTC.

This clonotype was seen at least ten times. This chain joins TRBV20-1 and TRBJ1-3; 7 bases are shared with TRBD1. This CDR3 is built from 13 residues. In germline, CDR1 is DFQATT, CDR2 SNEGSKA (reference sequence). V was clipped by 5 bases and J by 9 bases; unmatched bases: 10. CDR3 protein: CSAYSTGPGTIYF. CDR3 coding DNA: TGCAGTGCTTATTCGACAGGGCCGGGCACCATATATTTT.

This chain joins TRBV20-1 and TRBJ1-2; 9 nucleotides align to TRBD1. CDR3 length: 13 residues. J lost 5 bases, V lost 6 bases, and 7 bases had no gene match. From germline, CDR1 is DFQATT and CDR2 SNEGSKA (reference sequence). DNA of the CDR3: TGCAGTGCCTCGGGACAGGGATGGTATGGCTACACCTTC. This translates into CSASGQGWYGYTF.

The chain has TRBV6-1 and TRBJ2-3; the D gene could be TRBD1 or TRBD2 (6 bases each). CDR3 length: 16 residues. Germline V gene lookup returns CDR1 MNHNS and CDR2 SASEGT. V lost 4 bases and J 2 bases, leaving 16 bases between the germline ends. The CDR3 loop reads CASSAQGRGTTDTQYF. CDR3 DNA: TGTGCCAGCAGTGCTCAGGGGCGGGGAACCACAGATACGCAGTATTTT.

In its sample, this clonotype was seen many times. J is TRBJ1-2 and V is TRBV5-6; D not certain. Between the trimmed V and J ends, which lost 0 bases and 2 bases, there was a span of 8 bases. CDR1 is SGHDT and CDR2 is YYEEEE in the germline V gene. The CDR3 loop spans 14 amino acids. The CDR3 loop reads CASSLGARNYGYTF. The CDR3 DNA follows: TGTGCCAGCAGCTTGGGGGCAAGAAACTATGGCTACACCTTC.

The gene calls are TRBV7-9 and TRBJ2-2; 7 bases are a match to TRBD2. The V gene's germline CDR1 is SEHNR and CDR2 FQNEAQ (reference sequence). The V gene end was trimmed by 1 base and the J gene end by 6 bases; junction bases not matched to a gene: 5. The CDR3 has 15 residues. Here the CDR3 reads CASSLVRERPGELFF. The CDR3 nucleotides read TGTGCCAGCAGCTTAGTGCGGGAGAGGCCCGGGGAGCTGTTTTTT.

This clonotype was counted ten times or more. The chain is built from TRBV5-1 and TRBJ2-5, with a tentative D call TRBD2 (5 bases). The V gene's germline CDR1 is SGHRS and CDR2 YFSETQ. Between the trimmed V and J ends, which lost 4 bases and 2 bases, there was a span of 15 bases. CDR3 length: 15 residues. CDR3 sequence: CASSRSPSQQETQYF. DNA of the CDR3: TGCGCCAGCAGCCGAAGCCCTAGCCAGCAAGAGACCCAGTACTTC.

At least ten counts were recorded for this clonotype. CDR3 in DNA: TGTGCCAGCAGGTCACAGGGGGGCGGCAATCAGCCCCAGCATTTT. Amino acid sequence: CASRSQGGGNQPQHF. The chain is built from TRBV12-3 or TRBV12-4 and TRBJ1-5; 8 bases fit TRBD1. This CDR3 is 15 amino acids long. V lost 6 bases to trimming and J lost 2 bases; unmatched junction nucleotides: 6.

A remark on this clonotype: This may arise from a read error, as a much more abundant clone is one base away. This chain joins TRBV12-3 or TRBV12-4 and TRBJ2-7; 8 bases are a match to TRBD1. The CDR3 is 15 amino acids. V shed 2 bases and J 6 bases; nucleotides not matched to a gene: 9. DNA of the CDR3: TGTGCCAGCAGTTTAATGACAGGGGTAGGGGTCGAGCAGTACTTC. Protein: CASSLMTGVGVEQYF.

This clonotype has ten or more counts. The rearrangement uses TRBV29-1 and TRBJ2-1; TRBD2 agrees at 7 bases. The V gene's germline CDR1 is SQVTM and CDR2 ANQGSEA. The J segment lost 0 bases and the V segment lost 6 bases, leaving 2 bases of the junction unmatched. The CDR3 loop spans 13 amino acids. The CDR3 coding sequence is TGCAGCGTGGGGGGGAGCTCCTACAATGAGCAGTTCTTC. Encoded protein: CSVGGSSYNEQFF.

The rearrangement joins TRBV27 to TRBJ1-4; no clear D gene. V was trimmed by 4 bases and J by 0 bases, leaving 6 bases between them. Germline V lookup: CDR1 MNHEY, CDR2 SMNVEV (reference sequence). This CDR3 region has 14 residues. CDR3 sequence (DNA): TGTGCCAGCAGTTACACTGCAACTAATGAAAAACTGTTTTTT. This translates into CASSYTATNEKLFF.

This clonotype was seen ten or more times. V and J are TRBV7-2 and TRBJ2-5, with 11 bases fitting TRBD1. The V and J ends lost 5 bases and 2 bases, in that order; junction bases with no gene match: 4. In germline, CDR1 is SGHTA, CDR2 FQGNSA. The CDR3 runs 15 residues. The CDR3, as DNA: TGTGCCAGCAGCCAAAGGGACAGGGGGCAAGAGACCCAGTACTTC. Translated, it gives CASSQRDRGQETQYF.

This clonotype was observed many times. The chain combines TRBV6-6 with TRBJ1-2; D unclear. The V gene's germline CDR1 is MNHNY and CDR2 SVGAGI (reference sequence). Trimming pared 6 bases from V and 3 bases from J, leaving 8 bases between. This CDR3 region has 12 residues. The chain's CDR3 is CASSLRDYGYTF. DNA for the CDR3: TGTGCCAGCAGCCTGCGTGACTATGGCTACACCTTC.

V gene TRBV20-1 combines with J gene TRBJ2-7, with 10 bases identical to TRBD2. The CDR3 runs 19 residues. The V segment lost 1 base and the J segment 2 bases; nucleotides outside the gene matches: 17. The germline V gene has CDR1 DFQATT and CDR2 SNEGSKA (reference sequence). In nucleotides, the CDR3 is TGCAGTGCTAGAGGACTGACGGCTAGCGGGGGCCAAGCACCCTACGAGCAGTACTTC. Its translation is CSARGLTASGGQAPYEQYF.

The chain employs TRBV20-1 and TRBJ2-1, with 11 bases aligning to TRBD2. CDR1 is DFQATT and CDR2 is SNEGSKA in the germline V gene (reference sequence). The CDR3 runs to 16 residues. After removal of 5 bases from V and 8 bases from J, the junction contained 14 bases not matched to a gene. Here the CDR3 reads CSAPGLAGTDGDEQFF. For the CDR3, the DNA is TGCAGTGCTCCCGGACTAGCGGGCACGGATGGCGATGAGCAGTTCTTC.

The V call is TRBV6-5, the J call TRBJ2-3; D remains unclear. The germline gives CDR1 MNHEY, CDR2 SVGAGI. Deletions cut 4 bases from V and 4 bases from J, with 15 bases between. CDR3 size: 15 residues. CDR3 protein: CASSSRALGADTQYF. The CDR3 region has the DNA TGTGCCAGCAGTTCGAGAGCCCTCGGCGCAGATACGCAGTATTTT.

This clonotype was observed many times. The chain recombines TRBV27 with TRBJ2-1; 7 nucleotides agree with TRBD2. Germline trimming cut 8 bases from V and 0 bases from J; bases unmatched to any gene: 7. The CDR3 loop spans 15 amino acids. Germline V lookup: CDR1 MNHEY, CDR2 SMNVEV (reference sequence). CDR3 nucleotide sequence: TGTGCCAGCGAACTAACGGGAGGCTCCTACAATGAGCAGTTCTTC. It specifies CASELTGGSYNEQFF.